This entry lists 15 T cell receptor beta chains sequenced from one sample in a study of T cell responses to AZD1222 COVID-19 vaccine. Produced via immunoSEQ multiplex PCR; TCRdb's table is partial and in-frame only. Here the sample spans 52,000 or so clones, approximately 88% being singletons. The sequences come from peripheral blood, collected on day 0 of AZD1222 vaccination. Every receptor here comes from an adult in good health.

This chain uses TRBV6-5 with TRBJ2-7; no reliable D call. V shed 0 bases and J shed 0 bases, with 12 bases lying between them. From germline, CDR1 is MNHEY and CDR2 SVGAGI. CDR3 length equals 16 residues. The CDR3 protein is CASSYSRTLSSYEQYF. The CDR3 DNA reads as TGTGCCAGCAGTTACTCACGGACCCTGAGCTCCTACGAGCAGTACTTC.

This chain joins TRBV1 and TRBJ2-7; the DNA was not compared with TRBD2, the D call given in the table. TRBV1 is a documented pseudogene. There are 15 residues in the CDR3. CDR3 residues: CTSSQEGTSGPEQYF. The CDR3 nucleotides are TGCACCAGCAGCCAAGAGGGGACTAGCGGGCCCGAGCAGTACTTC.

This chain connects TRBV7-9 to TRBJ2-5, with a weak D call TRBD1 (5 bases). Trimming removed 5 bases from V and 1 base from J, with 14 bases in between. The CDR3 loop spans 15 amino acids. CDR1 and CDR2 (germline): SEHNR, FQNEAQ (reference sequence). The CDR3 loop is CASSLTAMPQETQYF. DNA for the CDR3: TGTGCCAGCAGCCTGACAGCGATGCCCCAAGAGACCCAGTACTTC.

The V call is TRBV20-1, the J call TRBJ1-5, with D hard to call. V was clipped by 3 bases and J by 3 bases, with 6 bases between them. The germline V gene has CDR1 DFQATT and CDR2 SNEGSKA (reference sequence). This CDR3 contains 12 residues. The CDR3 region is CSASPANQPQHF. CDR3 bases: TGCAGTGCTAGTCCGGCCAATCAGCCCCAGCATTTT.

V usage is TRBV4-3 and J usage is TRBJ1-2, with D perhaps TRBD1 (5 bases). The CDR3 loop spans 14 amino acids. Trimming shortened V by 0 bases and J by 7 bases, and 12 bases separated the two germline ends. Germline assignment: CDR1 LGHNA and CDR2 YSLEER. The CDR3 spells CASSQDRGYGGYTF. CDR3 bases: TGCGCCAGCAGCCAAGATCGGGGGTACGGTGGCTACACCTTC.

The V gene is TRBV9, the J gene TRBJ2-7, with 7 bases aligning to TRBD1. Germline-derived CDR1 and CDR2 are SGDLS and YYNGEE. The CDR3 extends over 17 amino acids. Unmatched junction bases numbered 11, after V lost 0 bases and J lost 2 bases. CDR3 sequence: CASSVDPGTEGAYEQYF. In DNA form, the CDR3 reads TGTGCCAGCAGCGTAGACCCCGGGACAGAGGGGGCCTACGAGCAGTACTTC.

The rearrangement joins TRBV30 to TRBJ2-7; 10 nucleotides align to TRBD1. J gave up 5 bases and V 4 bases, and 8 bases lay outside the gene matches. This CDR3 has 14 amino acids. CDR1 GTSNPN and CDR2 SVGIG come from the germline V gene (reference sequence). The CDR3 DNA reads as TGTGCCTGGACCCCCCGGGACAGGGGCGACGAGCAGTACTTC. Its translation: CAWTPRDRGDEQYF.

The chain has TRBV4-2 and TRBJ1-5; D gene ambiguous. CDR3 length: 15 amino acids. Germline V CDR1 and CDR2: LGHNA, YNFKEQ. V dropped 0 bases and J dropped 2 bases, with 8 bases sitting between them. For the CDR3, the DNA is TGTGCCAGCAGCCAAGATTGGCGCGGCAATCAGCCCCAGCATTTT. It encodes CASSQDWRGNQPQHF.

V gene TRBV18 combines with J gene TRBJ2-3; TRBD2 matches at 10 bases. Losses at the gene ends were 4 bases for V and 1 base for J; bases not matched to a gene: 8. In germline, CDR1 is KGHSH, CDR2 LQKENI. This CDR3 has 17 amino acids. The CDR3 reads CASSRALAGAGTDTQYF. CDR3 DNA: TGTGCCAGCTCACGAGCGCTAGCGGGAGCGGGCACAGATACGCAGTATTTT.

The rearrangement joins TRBV2 to TRBJ2-7, with D perhaps being TRBD1 or TRBD2 (5 bases each). This CDR3 has 15 residues. V was clipped by 6 bases and J by 0 bases, with 15 bases between them. Germline V gene sequence: CDR1 SNHLY, CDR2 FYNNEI. In DNA, the CDR3 is TGTGCCAGCAGGGAGTTGGGACCGAGCTCCTACGAGCAGTACTTC. This sequence encodes CASRELGPSSYEQYF. Filled out from reference TRBV2 and TRBJ2-7, the complete variable domain reads EPEVTQTPSHQVTQMGQEVILRCVPISNHLYFYWYRQILGQKVEFLVSFYNNEISEKSEIFDDQFSVERPDGSNFTLKIRSTKLEDSAMYFCASRELGPSSYEQYFGPGTRLTVT.

This clone was observed a handful of times. This chain connects TRBV19 to TRBJ2-1; the match to TRBD1 covers 7 bases. V shed 4 bases and J 14 bases; nucleotides not matched to a gene: 17. The V gene's germline CDR1 is LNHDA and CDR2 SQIVND (reference sequence). The CDR3 extends over 15 amino acids. The DNA for the CDR3 is TGTGCCAGTAGTAGACCGGGACAGCGAACGTCTGGGGAGTTCTTC. Its translation is CASSRPGQRTSGEFF.

This chain connects TRBV19 to TRBJ1-2, with D maybe TRBD1 (5 bases). This CDR3 contains 17 residues. CDR1 and CDR2 (germline): LNHDA, SQIVND (reference sequence). Trimming stripped 2 bases from V and 2 bases from J, with 18 bases between. The CDR3 sequence is CASSIRRGGVTNYGYTF. The CDR3 nucleotides are TGTGCCAGTAGTATACGACGCGGGGGAGTAACAAACTATGGCTACACCTTC.

This clone was found once. The same CDR3 can be traced to other DNA sequences in this sample. The chain couples TRBV6-5 to TRBJ2-7; a weak D match, TRBD1 (5 bases). The CDR3 extends over 13 amino acids. Looked up from germline, CDR1 is MNHEY and CDR2 is SVGAGI. The V gene lost 2 bases and the J gene lost 4 bases, with 9 bases spanning the gap. The CDR3 loop is CASSYRQGYEQYF. Here the CDR3 DNA reads TGTGCCAGCAGTTACCGGCAGGGTTACGAGCAGTACTTC.

J is TRBJ2-1 and V is TRBV7-9; perhaps TRBD1 as D (5 bases). Germline V CDR1 and CDR2: SEHNR, FQNEAQ (reference sequence). V dropped 4 bases and J dropped 2 bases, with 9 bases sitting between them. This CDR3 is built from 14 residues. The CDR3 DNA is TGTGCCAGCAGCTCAGGGCTCGCCTACAATGAGCAGTTCTTC. It codes for CASSSGLAYNEQFF.

The chain has TRBV7-2 and TRBJ2-5; D may correspond to TRBD1 or TRBD2 (5 bases each). CDR1 and CDR2 from the germline V gene are SGHTA and FQGNSA. The CDR3 totals 14 residues. Trimming cost V 0 bases and J 1 base, with 6 bases left between them. CDR3 nucleotides: TGTGCCAGCAGCTTAGCGGGGGTCCAAGAGACCCAGTACTTC. Translated, it gives CASSLAGVQETQYF.